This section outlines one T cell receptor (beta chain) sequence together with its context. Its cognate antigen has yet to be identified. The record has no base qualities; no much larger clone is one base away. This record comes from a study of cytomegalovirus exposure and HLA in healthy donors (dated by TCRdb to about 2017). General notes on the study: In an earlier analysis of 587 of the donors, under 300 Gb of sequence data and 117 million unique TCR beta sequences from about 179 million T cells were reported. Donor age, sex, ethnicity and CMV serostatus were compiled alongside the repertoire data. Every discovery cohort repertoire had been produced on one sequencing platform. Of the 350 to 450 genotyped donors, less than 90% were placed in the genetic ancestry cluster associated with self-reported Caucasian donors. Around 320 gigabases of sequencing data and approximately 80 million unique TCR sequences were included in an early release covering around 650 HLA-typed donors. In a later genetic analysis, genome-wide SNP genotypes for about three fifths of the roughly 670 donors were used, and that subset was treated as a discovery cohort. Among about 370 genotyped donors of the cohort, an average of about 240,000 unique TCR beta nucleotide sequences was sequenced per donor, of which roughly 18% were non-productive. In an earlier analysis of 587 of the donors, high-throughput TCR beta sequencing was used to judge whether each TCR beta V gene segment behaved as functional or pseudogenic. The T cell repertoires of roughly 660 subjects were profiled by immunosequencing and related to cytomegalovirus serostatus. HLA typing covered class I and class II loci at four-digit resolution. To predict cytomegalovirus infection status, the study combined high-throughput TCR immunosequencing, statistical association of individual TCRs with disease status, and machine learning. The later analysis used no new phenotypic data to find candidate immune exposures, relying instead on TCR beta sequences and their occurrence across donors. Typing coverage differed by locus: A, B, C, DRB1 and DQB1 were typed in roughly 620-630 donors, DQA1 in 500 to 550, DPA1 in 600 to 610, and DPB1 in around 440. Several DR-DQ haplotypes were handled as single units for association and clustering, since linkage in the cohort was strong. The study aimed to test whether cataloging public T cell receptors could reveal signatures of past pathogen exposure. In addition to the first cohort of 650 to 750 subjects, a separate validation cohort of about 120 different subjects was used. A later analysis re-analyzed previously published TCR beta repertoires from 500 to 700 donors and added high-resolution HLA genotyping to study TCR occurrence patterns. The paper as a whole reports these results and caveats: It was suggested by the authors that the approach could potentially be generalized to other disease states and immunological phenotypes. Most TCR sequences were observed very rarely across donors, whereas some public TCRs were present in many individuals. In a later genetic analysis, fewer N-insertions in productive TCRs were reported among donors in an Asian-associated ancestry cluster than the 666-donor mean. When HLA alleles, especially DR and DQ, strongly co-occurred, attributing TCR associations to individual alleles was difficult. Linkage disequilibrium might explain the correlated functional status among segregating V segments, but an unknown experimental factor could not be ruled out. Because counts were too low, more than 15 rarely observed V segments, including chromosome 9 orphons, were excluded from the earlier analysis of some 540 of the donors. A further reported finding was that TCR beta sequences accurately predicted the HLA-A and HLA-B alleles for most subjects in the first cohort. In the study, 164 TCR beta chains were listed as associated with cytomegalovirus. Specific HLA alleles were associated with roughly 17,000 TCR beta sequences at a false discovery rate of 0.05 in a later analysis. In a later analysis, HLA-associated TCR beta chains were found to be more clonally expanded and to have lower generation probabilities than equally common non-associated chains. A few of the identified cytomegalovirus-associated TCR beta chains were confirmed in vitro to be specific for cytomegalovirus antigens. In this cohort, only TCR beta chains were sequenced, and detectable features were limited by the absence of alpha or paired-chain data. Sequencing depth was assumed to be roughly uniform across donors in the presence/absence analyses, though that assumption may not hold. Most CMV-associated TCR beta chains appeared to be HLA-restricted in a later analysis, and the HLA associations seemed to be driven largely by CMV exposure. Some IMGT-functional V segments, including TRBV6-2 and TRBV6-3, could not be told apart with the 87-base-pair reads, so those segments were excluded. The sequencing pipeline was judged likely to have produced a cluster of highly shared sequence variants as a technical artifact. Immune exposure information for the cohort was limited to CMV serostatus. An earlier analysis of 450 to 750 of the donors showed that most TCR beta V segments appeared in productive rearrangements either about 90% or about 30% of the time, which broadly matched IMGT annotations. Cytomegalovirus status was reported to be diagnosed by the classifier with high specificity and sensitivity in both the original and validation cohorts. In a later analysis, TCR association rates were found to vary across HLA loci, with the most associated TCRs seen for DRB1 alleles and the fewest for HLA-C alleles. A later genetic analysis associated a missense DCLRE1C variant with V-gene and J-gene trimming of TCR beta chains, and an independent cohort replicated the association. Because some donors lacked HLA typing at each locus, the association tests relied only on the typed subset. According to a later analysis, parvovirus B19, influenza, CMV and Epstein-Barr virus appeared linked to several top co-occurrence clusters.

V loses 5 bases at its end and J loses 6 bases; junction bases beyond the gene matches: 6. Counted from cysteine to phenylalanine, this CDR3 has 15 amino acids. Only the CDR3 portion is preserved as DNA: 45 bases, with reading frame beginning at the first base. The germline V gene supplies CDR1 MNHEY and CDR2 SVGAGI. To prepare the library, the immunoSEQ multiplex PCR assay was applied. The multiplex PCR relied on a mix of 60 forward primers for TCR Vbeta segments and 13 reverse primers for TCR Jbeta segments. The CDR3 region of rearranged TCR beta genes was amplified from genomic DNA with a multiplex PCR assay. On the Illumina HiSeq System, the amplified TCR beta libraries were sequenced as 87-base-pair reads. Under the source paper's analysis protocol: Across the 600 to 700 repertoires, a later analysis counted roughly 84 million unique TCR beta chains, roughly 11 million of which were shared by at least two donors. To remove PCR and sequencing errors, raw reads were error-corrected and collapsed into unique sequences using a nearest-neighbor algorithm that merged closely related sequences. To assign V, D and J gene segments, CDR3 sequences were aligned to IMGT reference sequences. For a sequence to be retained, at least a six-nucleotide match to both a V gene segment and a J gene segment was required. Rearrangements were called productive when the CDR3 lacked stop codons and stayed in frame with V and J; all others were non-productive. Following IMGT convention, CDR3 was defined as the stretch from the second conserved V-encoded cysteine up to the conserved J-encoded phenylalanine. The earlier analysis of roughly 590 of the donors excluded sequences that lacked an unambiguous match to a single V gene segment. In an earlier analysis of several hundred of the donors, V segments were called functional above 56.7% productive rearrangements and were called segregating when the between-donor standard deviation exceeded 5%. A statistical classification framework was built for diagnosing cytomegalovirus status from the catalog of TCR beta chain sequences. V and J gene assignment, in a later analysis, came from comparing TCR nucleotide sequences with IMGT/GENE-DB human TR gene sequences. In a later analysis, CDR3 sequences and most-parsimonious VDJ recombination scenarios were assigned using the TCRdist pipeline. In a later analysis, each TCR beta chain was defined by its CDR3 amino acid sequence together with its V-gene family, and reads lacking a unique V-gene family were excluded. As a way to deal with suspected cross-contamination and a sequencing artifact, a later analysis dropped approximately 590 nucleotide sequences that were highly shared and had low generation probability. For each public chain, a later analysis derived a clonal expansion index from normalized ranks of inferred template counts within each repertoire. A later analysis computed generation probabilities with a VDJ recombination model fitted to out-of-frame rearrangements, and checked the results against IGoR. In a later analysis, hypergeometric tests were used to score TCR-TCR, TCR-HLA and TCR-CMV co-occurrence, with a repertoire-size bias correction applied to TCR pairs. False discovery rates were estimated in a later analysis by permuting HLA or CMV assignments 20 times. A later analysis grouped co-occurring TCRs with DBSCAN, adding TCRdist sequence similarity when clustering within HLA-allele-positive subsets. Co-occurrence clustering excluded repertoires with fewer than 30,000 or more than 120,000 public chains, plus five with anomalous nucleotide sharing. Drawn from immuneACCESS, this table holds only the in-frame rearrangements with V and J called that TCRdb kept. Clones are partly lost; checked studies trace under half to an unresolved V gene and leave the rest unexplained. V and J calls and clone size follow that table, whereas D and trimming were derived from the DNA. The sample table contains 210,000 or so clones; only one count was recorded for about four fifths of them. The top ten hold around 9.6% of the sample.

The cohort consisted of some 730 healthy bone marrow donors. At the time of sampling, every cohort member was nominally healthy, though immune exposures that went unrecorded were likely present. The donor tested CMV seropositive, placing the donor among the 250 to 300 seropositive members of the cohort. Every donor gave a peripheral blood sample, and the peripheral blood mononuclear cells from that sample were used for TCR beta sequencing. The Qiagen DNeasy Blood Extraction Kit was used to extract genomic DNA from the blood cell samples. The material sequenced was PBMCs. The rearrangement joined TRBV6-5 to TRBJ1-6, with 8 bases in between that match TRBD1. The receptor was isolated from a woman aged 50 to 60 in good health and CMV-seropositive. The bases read TGTGCCAGCAGTCAACAGGACAGGGCTAATTCACCCCTCCACTTT. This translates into CASSQQDRANSPLHF.